This T cell receptor (beta chain) appears in the sequencing data of a study of T cells after posttransplantation cyclophosphamide. Study-wide results and limits: Later post-transplant blood repertoires were often dominated by donor CD8+ memory clones. Recipient CMV seropositivity and CMV reactivation strongly tracked TRB clonality. Blood and skin or GI T cell repertoires showed limited TRB overlap.

Germline V gene lookup returns CDR1 LGHNA and CDR2 YSLEER. With 0 bases removed from V and 2 bases from J, the gap between germline ends came to 11 bases. CDR3 length: 15 residues. Of note for this clone: Its antigen is currently unknown.

Profiling relied on immunoSEQ multiplex PCR, and the TCRdb table lists in-frame clones only, not all of them. The sample has 3,300 or so clones, around three quarters seen once. This rearrangement joins TRBV4-3 to TRBJ2-7; D is perhaps TRBD2 (5 bases). The sequence was collected from a woman aged 60-75 years in good health, CMV-negative, and a related stem cell transplant donor. Material for sequencing was memory CD8+ T cells sorted from blood. The CDR3 DNA follows: TGCGCCAGCAGCCAAGAAACAACTAGGACCTACGAGCAGTACTTC. Its translation is CASSQETTRTYEQYF.